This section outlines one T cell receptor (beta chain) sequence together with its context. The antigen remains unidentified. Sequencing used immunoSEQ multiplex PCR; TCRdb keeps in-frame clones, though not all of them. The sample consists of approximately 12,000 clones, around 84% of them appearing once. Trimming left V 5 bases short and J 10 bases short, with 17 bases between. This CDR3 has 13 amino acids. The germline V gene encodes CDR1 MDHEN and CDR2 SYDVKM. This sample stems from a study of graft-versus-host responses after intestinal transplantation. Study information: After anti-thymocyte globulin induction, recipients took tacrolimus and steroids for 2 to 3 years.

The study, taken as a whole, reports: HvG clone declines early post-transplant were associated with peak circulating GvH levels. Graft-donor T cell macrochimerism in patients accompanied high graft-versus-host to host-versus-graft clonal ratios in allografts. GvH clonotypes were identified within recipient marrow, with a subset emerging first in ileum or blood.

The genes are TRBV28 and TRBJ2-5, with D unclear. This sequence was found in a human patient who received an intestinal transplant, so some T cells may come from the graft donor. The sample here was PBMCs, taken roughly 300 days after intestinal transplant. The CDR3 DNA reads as TGTGCCAGCAGTCGATCGACCATAGTTGGCCAGTACTTC. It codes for CASSRSTIVGQYF.